This T cell receptor beta chain is drawn from a study of T cell responses to AZD1222 COVID-19 vaccine. Study at large: Whether given at about 4 or about 12 weeks, second doses were pooled.

As for this clone: What it binds is not known.

TCRdb's table, derived via immunoSEQ multiplex PCR, lists solely in-frame clones and lacks some. The sample includes roughly 120,000 clones, more than 85% seen only once; the top ten take about 10%. Broader study findings: Females made up more of the donors, who were largely white British, and clonal diversity may have come out too low. Increases in Spike-specific TCR breadth and depth were seen after two AZD1222 doses. All repertoire sampling was performed exclusively after the peak T cell response.

The TCR comes from an adult in good health. The source was peripheral blood, collected on day 0 of AZD1222 vaccination.

The CDR3 DNA reads TGTGCCAGCAGACCCGGGATTGGAAATGAAAAACTGTTTTTT. Translated, it gives CASRPGIGNEKLFF. The chain has TRBV5-5 and TRBJ1-4; D unresolved. The V gene lost 5 bases and the J gene lost 5 bases, with 13 bases spanning the gap. The CDR3 totals 14 residues. Germline V gene lookup returns CDR1 SGHKS and CDR2 YYEKEE (reference sequence).